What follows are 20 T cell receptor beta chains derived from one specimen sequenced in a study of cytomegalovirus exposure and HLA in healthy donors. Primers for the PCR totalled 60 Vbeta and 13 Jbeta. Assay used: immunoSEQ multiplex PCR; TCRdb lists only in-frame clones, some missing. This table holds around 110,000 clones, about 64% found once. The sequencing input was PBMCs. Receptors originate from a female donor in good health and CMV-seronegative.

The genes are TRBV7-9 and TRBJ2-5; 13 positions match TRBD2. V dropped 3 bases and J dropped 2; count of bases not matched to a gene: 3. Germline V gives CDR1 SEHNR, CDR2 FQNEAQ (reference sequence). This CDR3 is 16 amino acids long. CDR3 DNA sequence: TGTGCCAGCAGCTTTGGGACTAGCGGGGATCAAGAGACCCAGTACTTC. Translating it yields CASSFGTSGDQETQYF.

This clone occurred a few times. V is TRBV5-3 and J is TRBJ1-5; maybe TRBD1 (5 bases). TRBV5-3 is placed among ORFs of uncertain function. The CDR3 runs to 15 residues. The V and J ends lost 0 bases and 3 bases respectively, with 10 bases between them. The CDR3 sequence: CARSLGRANNQPQHF. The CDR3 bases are TGTGCCAGAAGCTTGGGCAGGGCAAACAATCAGCCCCAGCATTTT.

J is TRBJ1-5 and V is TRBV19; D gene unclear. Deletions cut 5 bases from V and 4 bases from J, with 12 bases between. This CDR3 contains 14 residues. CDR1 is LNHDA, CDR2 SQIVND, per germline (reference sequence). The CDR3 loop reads CASSLHDGNQPQHF. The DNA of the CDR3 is TGTGCCAGTAGTCTACACGACGGGAATCAGCCCCAGCATTTT.

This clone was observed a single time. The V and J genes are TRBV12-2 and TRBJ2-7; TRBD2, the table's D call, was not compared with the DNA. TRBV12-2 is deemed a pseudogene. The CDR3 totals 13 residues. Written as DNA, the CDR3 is TGTGCAAGTCGCCCTATGAGGCGGGATAAGCAGTACTTC. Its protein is CASRPMRRDKQYF.

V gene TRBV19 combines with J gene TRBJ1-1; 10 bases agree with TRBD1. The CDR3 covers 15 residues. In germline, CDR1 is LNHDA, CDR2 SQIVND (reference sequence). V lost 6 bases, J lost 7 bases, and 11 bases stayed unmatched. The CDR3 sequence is CASRTGGAFFGEAFF. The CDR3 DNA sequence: TGTGCCAGTAGGACAGGGGGCGCTTTTTTCGGTGAAGCTTTCTTT.

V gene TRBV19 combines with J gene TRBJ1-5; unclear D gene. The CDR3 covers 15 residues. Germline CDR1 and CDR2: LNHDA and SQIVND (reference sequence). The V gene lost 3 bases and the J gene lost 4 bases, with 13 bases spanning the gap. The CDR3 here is CASSIRGGLNQPQHF. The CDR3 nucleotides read TGTGCCAGTAGTATCCGGGGTGGGCTTAATCAGCCCCAGCATTTT.

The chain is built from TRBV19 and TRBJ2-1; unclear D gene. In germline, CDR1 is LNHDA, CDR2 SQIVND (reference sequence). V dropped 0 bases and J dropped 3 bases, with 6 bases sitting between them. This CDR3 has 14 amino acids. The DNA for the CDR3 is TGTGCCAGTAGTATAGAGGCTAGCTACAATGAGCAGTTCTTC. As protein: CASSIEASYNEQFF.

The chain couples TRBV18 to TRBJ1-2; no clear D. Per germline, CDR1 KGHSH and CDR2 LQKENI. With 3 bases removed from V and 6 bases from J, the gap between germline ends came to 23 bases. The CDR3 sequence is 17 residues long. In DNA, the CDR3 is TGTGCCAGCTCACCCGAGGAGGTCCTAAATGTTTTTCATGGCTACACCTTC. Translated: CASSPEEVLNVFHGYTF.

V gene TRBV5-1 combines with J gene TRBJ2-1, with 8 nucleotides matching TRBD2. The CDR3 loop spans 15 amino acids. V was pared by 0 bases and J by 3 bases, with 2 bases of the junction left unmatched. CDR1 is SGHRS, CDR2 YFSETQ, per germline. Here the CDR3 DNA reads TGCGCCAGCAGCTTGGCACTAGCGGTCTACAATGAGCAGTTCTTC. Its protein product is CASSLALAVYNEQFF. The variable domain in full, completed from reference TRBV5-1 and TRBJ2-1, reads KAGVTQTPRYLIKTRGQQVTLSCSPISGHRSVSWYQQTPGQGLQFLFEYFSETQRNKGNFPGRFSGRQFSNSRSEMNVSTLELGDSALYLCASSLALAVYNEQFFGPGTRLTVL.

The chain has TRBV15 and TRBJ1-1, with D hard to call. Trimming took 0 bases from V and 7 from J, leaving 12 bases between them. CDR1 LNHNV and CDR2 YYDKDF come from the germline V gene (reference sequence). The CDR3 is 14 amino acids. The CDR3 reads CATSRDREILEAFF. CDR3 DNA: TGTGCCACCAGCAGAGATCGAGAGATACTTGAAGCTTTCTTT.

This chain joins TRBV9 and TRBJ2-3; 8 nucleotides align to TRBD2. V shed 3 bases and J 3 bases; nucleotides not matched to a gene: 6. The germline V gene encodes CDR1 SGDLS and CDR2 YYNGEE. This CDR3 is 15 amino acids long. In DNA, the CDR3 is TGTGCCAGCAGCGCCCTCGGGAGGGTGACAGATACGCAGTATTTT. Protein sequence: CASSALGRVTDTQYF. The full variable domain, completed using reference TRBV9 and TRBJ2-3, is DSGVTQTPKHLITATGQRVTLRCSPRSGDLSVYWYQQSLDQGLQFLIQYYNGEERAKGNILERFSAQQFPDLHSELNLSSLELGDSALYFCASSALGRVTDTQYFGPGTRLTVL.

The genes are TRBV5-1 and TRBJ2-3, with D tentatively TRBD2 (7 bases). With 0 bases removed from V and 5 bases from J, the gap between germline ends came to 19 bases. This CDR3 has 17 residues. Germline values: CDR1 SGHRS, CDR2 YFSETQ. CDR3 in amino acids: CASSLVAGRGEGDTQYF. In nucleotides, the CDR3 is TGCGCCAGCAGCTTGGTTGCAGGGAGGGGGGAAGGAGATACGCAGTATTTT.

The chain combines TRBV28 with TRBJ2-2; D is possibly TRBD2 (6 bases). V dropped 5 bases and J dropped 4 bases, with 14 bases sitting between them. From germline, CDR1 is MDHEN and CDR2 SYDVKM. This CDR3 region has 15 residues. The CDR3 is CASSPRGSGTGELFF. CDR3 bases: TGTGCCAGCAGTCCCCGGGGTAGCGGCACCGGGGAGCTGTTTTTT.

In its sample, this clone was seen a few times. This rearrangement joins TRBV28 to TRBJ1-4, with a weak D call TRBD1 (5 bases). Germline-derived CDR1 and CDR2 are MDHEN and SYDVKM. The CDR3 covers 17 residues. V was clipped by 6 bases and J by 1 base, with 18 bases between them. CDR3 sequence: CASRPRDQGITNEKLFF. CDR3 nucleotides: TGTGCCAGCAGACCCCGAGACCAGGGTATAACTAATGAAAAACTGTTTTTT.

The CDR3 DNA is TGCAGCGTTAACGCAATGGGGCGGGGGCTTTCGAACTATGGCTACACCTTC. It codes for CSVNAMGRGLSNYGYTF. The chain is built from TRBV29-1 and TRBJ1-2; possibly TRBD1 for D (6 bases). Trimming left V 5 bases short and J 2 bases short, with 24 bases between. The CDR3 is made up of 17 amino acids. CDR1 and CDR2 (germline): SQVTM, ANQGSEA.

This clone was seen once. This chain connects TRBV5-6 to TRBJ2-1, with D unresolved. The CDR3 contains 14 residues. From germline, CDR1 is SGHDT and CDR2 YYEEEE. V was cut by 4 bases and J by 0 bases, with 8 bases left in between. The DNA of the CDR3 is TGTGCCAGCAGCCCAGGTCGCTCCTACAATGAGCAGTTCTTC. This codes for CASSPGRSYNEQFF.

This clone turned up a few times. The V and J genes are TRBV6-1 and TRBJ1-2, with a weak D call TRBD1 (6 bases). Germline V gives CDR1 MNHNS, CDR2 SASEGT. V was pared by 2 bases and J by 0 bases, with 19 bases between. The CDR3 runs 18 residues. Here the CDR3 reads CASSETTGWVLANYGYTF. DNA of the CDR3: TGTGCCAGCAGTGAAACCACAGGGTGGGTCTTGGCTAACTATGGCTACACCTTC.

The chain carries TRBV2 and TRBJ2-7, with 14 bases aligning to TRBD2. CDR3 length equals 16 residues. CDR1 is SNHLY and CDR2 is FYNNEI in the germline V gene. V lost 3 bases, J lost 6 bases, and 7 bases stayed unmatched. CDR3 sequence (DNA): TGTGCCAGCAGTGAGGGACTAGCGGGAGCTTATGGCGAGCAGTACTTC. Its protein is CASSEGLAGAYGEQYF.

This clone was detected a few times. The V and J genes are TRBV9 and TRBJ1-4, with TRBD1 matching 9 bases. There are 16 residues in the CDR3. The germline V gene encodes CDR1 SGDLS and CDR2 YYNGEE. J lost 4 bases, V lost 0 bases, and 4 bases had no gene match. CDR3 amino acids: CASSVGGQGLNEKLFF. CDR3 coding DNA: TGTGCCAGCAGCGTAGGGGGACAGGGCCTTAATGAAAAACTGTTTTTT.

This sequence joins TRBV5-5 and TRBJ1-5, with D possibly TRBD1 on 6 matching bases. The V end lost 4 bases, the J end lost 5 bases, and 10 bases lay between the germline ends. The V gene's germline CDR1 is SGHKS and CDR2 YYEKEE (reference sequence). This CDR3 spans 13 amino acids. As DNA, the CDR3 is TGTGCCAGCAGCCTCGCAGGGGATCAGCCCCAGCATTTT. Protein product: CASSLAGDQPQHF.